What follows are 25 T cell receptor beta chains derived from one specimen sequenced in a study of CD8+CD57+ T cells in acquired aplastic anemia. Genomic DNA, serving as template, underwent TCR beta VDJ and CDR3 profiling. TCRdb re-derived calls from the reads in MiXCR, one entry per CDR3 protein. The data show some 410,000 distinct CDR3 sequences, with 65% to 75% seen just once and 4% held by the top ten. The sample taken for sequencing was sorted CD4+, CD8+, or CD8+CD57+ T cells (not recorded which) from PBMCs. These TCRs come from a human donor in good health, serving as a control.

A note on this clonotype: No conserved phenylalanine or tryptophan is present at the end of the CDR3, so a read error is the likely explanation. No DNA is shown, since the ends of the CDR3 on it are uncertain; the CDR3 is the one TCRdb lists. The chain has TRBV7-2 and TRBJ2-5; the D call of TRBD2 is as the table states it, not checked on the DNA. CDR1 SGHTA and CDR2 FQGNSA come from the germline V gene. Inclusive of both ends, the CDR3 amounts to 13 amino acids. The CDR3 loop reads CASSEDSGSNQPQ.

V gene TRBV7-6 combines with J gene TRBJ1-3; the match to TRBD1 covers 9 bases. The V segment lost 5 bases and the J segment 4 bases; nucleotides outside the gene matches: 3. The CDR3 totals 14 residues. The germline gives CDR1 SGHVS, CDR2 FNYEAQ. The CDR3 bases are TGTGCCAGCAGCGGGGGACAGGGAGGAAACACCATATATTTT. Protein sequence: CASSGGQGGNTIYF.

The CDR3 DNA sequence: TGTGCCAGCAGCTCGACCCGGGACAGGGGGCCCAGTGGCTACACCTTC. It specifies CASSSTRDRGPSGYTF. This chain connects TRBV5-6 to TRBJ1-2, with 12 positions matching TRBD1. Per germline, CDR1 SGHDT and CDR2 YYEEEE. V was clipped by 3 bases and J by 7 bases; unmatched bases: 10. The CDR3 sequence is 16 residues long.

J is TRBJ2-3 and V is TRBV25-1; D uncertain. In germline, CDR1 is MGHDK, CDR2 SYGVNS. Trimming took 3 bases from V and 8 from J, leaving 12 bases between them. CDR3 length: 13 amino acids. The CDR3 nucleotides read TGTGCCAGCAGTGAGGGGTATGGAGCTACGCAGTATTTT. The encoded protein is CASSEGYGATQYF.

The CDR3 here is CASGKGDYGYTF. For the CDR3, the DNA is TGTGCCAGCGGCAAGGGGGACTATGGCTACACCTTC. The V gene is TRBV9, the J gene TRBJ2-1, with D perhaps TRBD1 (6 bases). The closer fit of TRBJ1-2 to the DNA end suggests the J call may be wrong. The CDR3 sequence is 12 residues long. Germline V lookup: CDR1 SGDLS, CDR2 YYNGEE.

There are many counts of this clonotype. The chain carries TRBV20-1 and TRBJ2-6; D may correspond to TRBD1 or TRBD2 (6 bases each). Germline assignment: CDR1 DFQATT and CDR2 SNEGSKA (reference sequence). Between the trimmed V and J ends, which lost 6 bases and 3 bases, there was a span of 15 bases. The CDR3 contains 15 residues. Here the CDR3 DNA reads TGCAGTGCCCCCATCGGGGGCGGTGGGGCCAACGTCCTGACTTTC. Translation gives CSAPIGGGGANVLTF.

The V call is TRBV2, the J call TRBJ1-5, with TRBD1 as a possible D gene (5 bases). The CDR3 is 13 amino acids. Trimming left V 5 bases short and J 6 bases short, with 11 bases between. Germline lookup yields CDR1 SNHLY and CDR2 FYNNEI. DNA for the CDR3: TGTGCCAGCAGTTCGGGACCCGGTCAGCCCCAGCATTTT. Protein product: CASSSGPGQPQHF. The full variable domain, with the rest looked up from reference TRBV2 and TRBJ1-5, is EPEVTQTPSHQVTQMGQEVILRCVPISNHLYFYWYRQILGQKVEFLVSFYNNEISEKSEIFDDQFSVERPDGSNFTLKIRSTKLEDSAMYFCASSSGPGQPQHFGDGTRLSIL.

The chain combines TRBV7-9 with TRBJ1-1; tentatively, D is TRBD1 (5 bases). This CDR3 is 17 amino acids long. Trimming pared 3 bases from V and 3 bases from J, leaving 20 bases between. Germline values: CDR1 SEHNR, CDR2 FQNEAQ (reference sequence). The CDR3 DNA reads TGTGCCAGCAGCTTTAGGTACGGGGGGATTGGGGACACTGAAGCTTTCTTT. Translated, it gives CASSFRYGGIGDTEAFF.

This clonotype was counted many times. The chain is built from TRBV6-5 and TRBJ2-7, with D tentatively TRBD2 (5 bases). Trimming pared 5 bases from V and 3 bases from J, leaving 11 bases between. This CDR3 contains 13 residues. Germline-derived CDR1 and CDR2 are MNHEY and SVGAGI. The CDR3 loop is CASSNGLVYEQYF. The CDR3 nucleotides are TGTGCCAGCAGTAATGGACTCGTCTACGAGCAGTACTTC.

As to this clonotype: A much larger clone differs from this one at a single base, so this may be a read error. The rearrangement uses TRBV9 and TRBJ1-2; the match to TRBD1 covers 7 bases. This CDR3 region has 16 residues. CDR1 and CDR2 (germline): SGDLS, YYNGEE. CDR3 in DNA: TGTGCCAGCAGTGGCATCGGGACAGAGAAAAACTATGGCTACGCCTTC. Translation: CASSGIGTEKNYGYAF.

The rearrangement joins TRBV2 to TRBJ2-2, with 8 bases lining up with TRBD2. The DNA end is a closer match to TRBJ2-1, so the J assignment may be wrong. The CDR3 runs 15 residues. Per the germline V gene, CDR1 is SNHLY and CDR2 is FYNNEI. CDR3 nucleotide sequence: TGTGCCAGCAGTGAAGACGGGGGGGGGTCCGACGAGCAGTTCTTC. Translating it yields CASSEDGGGSDEQFF.

The chain's CDR3 is CASSREISRPQHF. The CDR3 DNA reads as TGTGCCAGCAGCCGGGAGATCAGTCGGCCCCAGCATTTT. The chain uses TRBV9 and TRBJ1-5; D is unclear. Trimming took off 4 bases at V and 9 bases at J, with 14 bases between the two ends. Germline values: CDR1 SGDLS, CDR2 YYNGEE. The CDR3 is 13 residues long.

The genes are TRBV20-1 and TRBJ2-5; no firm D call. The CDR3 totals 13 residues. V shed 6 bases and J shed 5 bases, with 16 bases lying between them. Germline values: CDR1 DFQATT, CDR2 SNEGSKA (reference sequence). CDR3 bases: TGCAGTGCCCAAGTGGCAGCCTTGGAGACCCAGTACTTC. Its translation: CSAQVAALETQYF.

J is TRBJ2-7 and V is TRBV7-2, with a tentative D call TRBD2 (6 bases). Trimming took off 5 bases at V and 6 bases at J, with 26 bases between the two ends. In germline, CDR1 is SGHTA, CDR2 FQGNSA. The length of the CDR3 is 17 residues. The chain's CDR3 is CASSQERAQFSSGEQYF. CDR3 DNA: TGTGCCAGCAGCCAAGAGCGGGCACAGTTTAGCTCCGGCGAGCAGTACTTC.

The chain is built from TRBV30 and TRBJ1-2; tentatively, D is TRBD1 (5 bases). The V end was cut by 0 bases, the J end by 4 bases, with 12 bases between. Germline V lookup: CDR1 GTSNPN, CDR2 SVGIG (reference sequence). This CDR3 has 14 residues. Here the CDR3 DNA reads TGTGCCTGGAGTGTACGGGGGGGTCCCTATGGCTACACCTTC. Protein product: CAWSVRGGPYGYTF.

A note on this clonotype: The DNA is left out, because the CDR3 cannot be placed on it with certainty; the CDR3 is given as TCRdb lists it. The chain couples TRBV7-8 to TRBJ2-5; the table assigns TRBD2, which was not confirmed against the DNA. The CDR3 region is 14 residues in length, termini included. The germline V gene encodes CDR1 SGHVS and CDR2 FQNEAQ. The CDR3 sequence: CASSVDVAAGTQYF.

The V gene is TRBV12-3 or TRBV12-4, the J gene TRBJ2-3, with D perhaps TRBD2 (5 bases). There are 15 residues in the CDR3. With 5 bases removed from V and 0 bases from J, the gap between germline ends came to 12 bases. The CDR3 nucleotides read TGTGCCAGCAGTCCCCGGTCGGGGAGCACAGATACGCAGTATTTT. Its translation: CASSPRSGSTDTQYF.

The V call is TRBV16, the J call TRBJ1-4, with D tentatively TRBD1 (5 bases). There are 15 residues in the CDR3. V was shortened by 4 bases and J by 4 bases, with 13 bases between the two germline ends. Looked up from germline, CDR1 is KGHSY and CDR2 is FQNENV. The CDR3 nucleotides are TGTGCCAGCAGCCCACCGGGACGGGGTAATGAAAAACTGTTTTTT. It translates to CASSPPGRGNEKLFF.

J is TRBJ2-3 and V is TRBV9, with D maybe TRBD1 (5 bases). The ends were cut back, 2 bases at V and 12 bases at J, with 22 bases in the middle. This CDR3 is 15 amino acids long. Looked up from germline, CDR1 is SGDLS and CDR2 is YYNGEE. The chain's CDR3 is CASSVPGLRAELQYF. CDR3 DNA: TGTGCCAGCAGCGTGCCAGGGTTGCGAGCAGAACTTCAGTATTTT.

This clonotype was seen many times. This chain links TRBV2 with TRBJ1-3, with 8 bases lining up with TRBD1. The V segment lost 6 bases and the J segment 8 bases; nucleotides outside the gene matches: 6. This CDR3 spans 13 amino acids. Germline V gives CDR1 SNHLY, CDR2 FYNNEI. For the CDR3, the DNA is TGTGCCAGCAGCAGGGGGCTCGGGGACACCATATATTTT. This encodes CASSRGLGDTIYF. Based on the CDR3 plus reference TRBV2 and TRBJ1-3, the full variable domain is EPEVTQTPSHQVTQMGQEVILRCVPISNHLYFYWYRQILGQKVEFLVSFYNNEISEKSEIFDDQFSVERPDGSNFTLKIRSTKLEDSAMYFCASSRGLGDTIYFGEGSWLTVV.

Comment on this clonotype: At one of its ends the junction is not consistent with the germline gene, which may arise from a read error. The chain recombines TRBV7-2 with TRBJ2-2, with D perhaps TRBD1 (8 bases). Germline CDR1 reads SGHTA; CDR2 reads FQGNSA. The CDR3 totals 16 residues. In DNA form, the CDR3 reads TGTGCCAGCAGAGTAAACAGGGGGGGGGACTACGGGGAGTTGTTTTTT. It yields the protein CASRVNRGGDYGELFF.

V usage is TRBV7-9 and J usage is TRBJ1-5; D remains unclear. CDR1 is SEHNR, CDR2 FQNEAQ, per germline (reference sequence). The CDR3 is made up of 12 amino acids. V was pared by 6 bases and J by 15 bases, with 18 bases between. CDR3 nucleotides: TGTGCCAGCAGTGTAAGACGAAGACCCAGGCATTTT. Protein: CASSVRRRPRHF.

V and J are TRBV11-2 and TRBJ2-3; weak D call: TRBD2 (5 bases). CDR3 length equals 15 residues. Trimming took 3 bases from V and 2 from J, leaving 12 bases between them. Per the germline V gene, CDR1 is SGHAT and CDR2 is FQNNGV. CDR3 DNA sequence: TGTGCCAGCAGCTTCTCCGGGGTCATCACAGATACGCAGTATTTT. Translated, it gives CASSFSGVITDTQYF. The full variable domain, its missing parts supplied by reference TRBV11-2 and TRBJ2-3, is EAGVAQSPRYKIIEKRQSVAFWCNPISGHATLYWYQQILGQGPKLLIQFQNNGVVDDSQLPKDRFSAERLKGVDSTLKIQPAKLEDSAVYLCASSFSGVITDTQYFGPGTRLTVL.

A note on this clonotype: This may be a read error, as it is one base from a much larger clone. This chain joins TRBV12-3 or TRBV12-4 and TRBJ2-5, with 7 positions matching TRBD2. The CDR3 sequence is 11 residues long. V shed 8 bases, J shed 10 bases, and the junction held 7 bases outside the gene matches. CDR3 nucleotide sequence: TGTGCCAGCGTATCCGGGGGGAACCAGTACTTC. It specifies CASVSGGNQYF.

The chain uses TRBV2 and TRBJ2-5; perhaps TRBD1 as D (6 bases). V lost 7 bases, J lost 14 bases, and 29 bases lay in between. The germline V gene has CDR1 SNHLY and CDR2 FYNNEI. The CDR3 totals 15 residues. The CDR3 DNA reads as TGTGCCAGCAATGCCGCCGGGACACTTGGCGAGTCCTTCTACTTC. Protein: CASNAAGTLGESFYF.